These T cell receptor beta chains were read from a single sample in a study of blood T cell repertoires in COVID-19. Clones were read by immunoSEQ multiplex PCR, and TCRdb kept only the in-frame ones, dropping some. The sample carries 250,000 to 300,000 clones, around 90% recorded once. Sequencing used peripheral blood. These receptors all come from a woman in her 30s with acute or convalescent COVID-19. CDR3s include the opening cysteine and the closing phenylalanine or tryptophan. D genes are given only for firm matches. Clone size is given for some rows only: seen once, a few or many times, or a class if the clone is expanded.

clone size	D gene	V gene	J gene	CDR3 DNA	CDR3 protein
NA	NA	TRBV7-3	TRBJ2-2	TGTGCCAGCAGGCTTCGGGCAGGGGCCGGGGAGCTGTTTTTT	CASRLRAGAGELFF
NA	TRBD1	TRBV7-8	TRBJ2-5	TGTGCCAGCAGCCAGAGACAGGGACAAGAGACCCAGTACTTC	CASSQRQGQETQYF
NA	TRBD1	TRBV27	TRBJ1-5	TGTGCCAGCAGTACAGGGGTTGGCAATCAGCCCCAGCATTTT	CASSTGVGNQPQHF
NA	NA	TRBV6-5	TRBJ2-7	TGTGCCAGCAGTTCCACTACCAGTTGGTACGAGCAGTACTTC	CASSSTTSWYEQYF
NA	TRBD1	TRBV6-5	TRBJ2-1	TGTGCCAGCAGTCGGACAGGGGGTTACAATGAGCAGTTCTTC	CASSRTGGYNEQFF
NA	NA	TRBV1	TRBJ1-4	TGCACCAGCAGCCAAGATCATGGAGGGAAGTCAACTAATGAAAAACTGTTTTTT	CTSSQDHGGKSTNEKLFF
NA	TRBD1	TRBV3-1/TRBV3-2	TRBJ2-3	TGTGCCAGCAGCCAAGATTTTGCAGGGGGAAGCACAGATACGCAGTATTTT	CASSQDFAGGSTDTQYF
NA	NA	TRBV19	TRBJ2-1	TGTGCCAGTAGTATAACGGGGATTACAAGGATTTACAATGAGCAGTTCTTC	CASSITGITRIYNEQFF
NA	NA	TRBV6-2/TRBV6-3	TRBJ2-7	TGTGCCAGCAGCTCTTTGGGGACAAAGACCCACTACGAGCAGTACTTC	CASSSLGTKTHYEQYF
NA	NA	TRBV15	TRBJ2-7	TGTGCCACCAGTAGTTCCTCCTACGAGCAGTACTTC	CATSSSSYEQYF
NA	NA	TRBV7-8	TRBJ1-6	TGTGCCAGCAGCTTAGTCCTCTTCCTCTCCTATAATTCACCCCTCCACTTT	CASSLVLFLSYNSPLHF
few	TRBD2	TRBV6-5	TRBJ2-7	TGTGCCAGCACCGAAGGTCGGGAGGGAAGCGAGCAGTACTTC	CASTEGREGSEQYF
NA	NA	TRBV24-1	TRBJ2-3	TGTGCCACCAGTATCCCCGACGGGACTCCCCGAGATACGCAGTATTTT	CATSIPDGTPRDTQYF
NA	NA	TRBV29-1	TRBJ2-7	TGCAGCGTTGCCAGGGCTGGCGAGCAGTACTTC	CSVARAGEQYF
NA	TRBD2	TRBV19	TRBJ2-3	TGTGCCAGTAGTATTGAGGGACTAGTCGCAGGAGCAGATACGCAGTATTTT	CASSIEGLVAGADTQYF
NA	NA	TRBV18	TRBJ2-7	TGTGCCAGCTCACCACCGCCCCAATTCAGGGGAGACGAGCAGTACTTC	CASSPPPQFRGDEQYF
NA	NA	TRBV7-9	TRBJ1-2	TGTGCCAGCAGCTCGCAAAAACAGGAGGGGAACTATGGCTACACCTTC	CASSSQKQEGNYGYTF
NA	TRBD1	TRBV5-1	TRBJ2-7	TGCGCCAGCAGTCGACAGGGATCCTACGAGCAGTACTTC	CASSRQGSYEQYF
few	TRBD2	TRBV5-1	TRBJ2-3	TGCGCCAGCAGCTTGTTAAGCGGGAGCGAAAGCACAGATACGCAGTATTTT	CASSLLSGSESTDTQYF
NA	NA	TRBV3-1/TRBV3-2	TRBJ2-3	TGTGCCAGCAGCCAAAACGGCGGCTACACAGATACGCAGTATTTT	CASSQNGGYTDTQYF
NA	TRBD2	TRBV9	TRBJ2-1	TGTGCCAGCAGCGTAGCGGGACTAGCGGGCTACAATGAGCAGTTCTTC	CASSVAGLAGYNEQFF
NA	NA	TRBV27	TRBJ1-5	TGTGCCAGCGGGACATTAATGAATCAGCCCCAGCATTTT	CASGTLMNQPQHF
NA	NA	TRBV18	TRBJ2-7	TGTGCCAGCTCACCAAAAACCGGGATAGAGCAGTACTTC	CASSPKTGIEQYF
few	NA	TRBV10-1	TRBJ1-1	TGCGCCAGCAGTGAGTCGCGGAAGATGAACACTGAAGCTTTCTTT	CASSESRKMNTEAFF
NA	NA	TRBV6-5	TRBJ1-2	TGTGCCAGCAGTACCTCCAAACTGTCCTACTATGGCTACACCTTC	CASSTSKLSYYGYTF
NA	NA	TRBV4-1	TRBJ2-7	TGCGCCAGCAGCCAAGGGAGAGATTCCCGCTACGAGCAGTACTTC	CASSQGRDSRYEQYF
NA	TRBD2	TRBV19	TRBJ2-1	TGTGCCAGTAGAAGGTTTGCGGGAGGGTCCTACAATGAGCAGTTCTTC	CASRRFAGGSYNEQFF
few	NA	TRBV20-1	TRBJ2-5	TGCAGTGCTCAGGGCTCAGAGACCCAGTACTTC	CSAQGSETQYF
NA	TRBD2	TRBV5-1	TRBJ2-1	TGCGCCAGCAGCTTGGATCTAGCGGGCAGGGGCGATGAGCAGTTCTTC	CASSLDLAGRGDEQFF
NA	TRBD2	TRBV7-2	TRBJ2-5	TGTGCCAGCAGCTTAATGAGCGGGAGGTTTTCAGAGACCCAGTACTTC	CASSLMSGRFSETQYF
NA	TRBD1	TRBV2	TRBJ1-5	TGTGCCAGCAGTGAAGCGGGGGGACAGGGGGCGGGTCAGCCCCAGCATTTT	CASSEAGGQGAGQPQHF
few	TRBD1	TRBV5-1	TRBJ1-5	TGCGCCAGCAGCCCAGGGGGCGGCAATCAGCCCCAGCATTTT	CASSPGGGNQPQHF
NA	TRBD2	TRBV3-1/TRBV3-2	TRBJ2-2	TGTGCCAGCGGCCAAGAAGATCTAGCGGGAGTGGCCGGGGAGCTGTTTTTT	CASGQEDLAGVAGELFF
NA	TRBD1	TRBV28	TRBJ1-4	TGTGCCAGCAGTAAGGACAGGGCCGCAACTAATGAAAAACTGTTTTTT	CASSKDRAATNEKLFF
NA	TRBD2	TRBV19	TRBJ2-1	TGTGCCAGTAGTACAGGCGGGAGTGTAAATGAGCAGTTCTTC	CASSTGGSVNEQFF
NA	NA	TRBV4-3	TRBJ2-1	TGCGCCAGCAGCCAAGATTGGGGCCAGGGTGGAAATGAGCAGTTCTTC	CASSQDWGQGGNEQFF
NA	TRBD1	TRBV5-1	TRBJ2-3	TGCGCCAGCAGCTCAGGGGACAGGGCATCCGATACGCAGTATTTT	CASSSGDRASDTQYF
NA	NA	TRBV18	TRBJ2-2	TGTGCCAGCTCACCCGATAAGGCGGCCGGGGAGCTGTTTTTT	CASSPDKAAGELFF
few	TRBD1	TRBV7-9	TRBJ1-1	TGTGCCAGCAGCCTTATACCCCGGGACAGGGGAGGCTGGAACACTGAAGCTTTCTTT	CASSLIPRDRGGWNTEAFF
NA	TRBD1	TRBV10-2	TRBJ2-1	TGCGCCAGCAGTGACGAGAGACAGGGTTATGAGCAGTTCTTC	CASSDERQGYEQFF
NA	NA	TRBV27	TRBJ2-7	TGTGCCAGCAGTTTAACCAGGGGATTCGGCTACGAGCAGTACTTC	CASSLTRGFGYEQYF
NA	TRBD2	TRBV7-2	TRBJ2-7	TGTGCCAGCAGCTTAGGGGCTAGCGGGAGGGCAGGGGAGCAGTACTTC	CASSLGASGRAGEQYF
NA	NA	TRBV7-8	TRBJ2-1	TGTGCCAGCAGCTTAGGCGAGGTCAATGAGCAGTTCTTC	CASSLGEVNEQFF
NA	NA	TRBV7-2	TRBJ2-4	TGTGCCAGCAGCCAACAAAGGGGTGGGAAAAACATTCAGTACTTC	CASSQQRGGKNIQYF
NA	NA	TRBV4-1	TRBJ2-1	TGCGCCAGCAGCCAAGATACCGAGATCCGAGTCTTC	CASSQDTEIRVF
NA	TRBD1	TRBV10-3	TRBJ2-3	TGTGCCACTCTGGGACAGGCATTCACAGATACGCAGTATTTT	CATLGQAFTDTQYF
NA	NA	TRBV7-8	TRBJ1-5	TGTGCCAGCAGCTTAGGTGTTAGGCCAGCGTTTGCAAGCAATCAGCCCCAGCATTTT	CASSLGVRPAFASNQPQHF
once	TRBD1	TRBV6-2/TRBV6-3	TRBJ1-5	TGTGCCAGCAGTTACTATCCGGGACAGTTTTATAGCAATCAGCCCCAGCATTTT	CASSYYPGQFYSNQPQHF
once	TRBD1	TRBV14	TRBJ2-7	TGTGCCAGCAGCCCAGGGACAGGGGTCGAGCAGTACTTC	CASSPGTGVEQYF
few	TRBD2	TRBV4-3	TRBJ2-7	TGCGCCAGCAGCCAAGATCTGCGGACTAGCTCCTACGAGCAGTACTTC	CASSQDLRTSSYEQYF
once	TRBD2	TRBV4-2	TRBJ2-7	TGTGCCAGCAGCCAAGCGGGGACTAGCGGGAGGGCGGGGGAGCAGTACTTC	CASSQAGTSGRAGEQYF
few	NA	TRBV19	TRBJ1-1	TGTGCCAGTAGTAGTCAGGGCCACATGAACACTGAAGCTTTCTTT	CASSSQGHMNTEAFF
NA	NA	TRBV3-1/TRBV3-2	TRBJ1-3	TGTGCCAGCAGCCAAGTAGGGGCGACGGTAAACACCATATATTTT	CASSQVGATVNTIYF
NA	TRBD1	TRBV5-4	TRBJ1-1	TGTGCCAGCAGCTGGGGACAGGGGCGGACTGAAGCTTTCTTT	CASSWGQGRTEAFF
NA	TRBD1	TRBV24-1	TRBJ2-5	TGTGCCACCAGTGCTATGACAGGGGGGGTCGAGACCCAGTACTTC	CATSAMTGGVETQYF
NA	NA	TRBV6-5	TRBJ2-3	TGTGCCAGCAGTACTTCCGGGAGCATGATGGATACGCAGTATTTT	CASSTSGSMMDTQYF